Following are 20 T cell receptor beta chains from one sample sequenced in a study of response to subunit inactivated influenza vaccine. TCRdb fed the RT-PCR reads into MiXCR, producing one record per CDR3 protein. Of hundreds of thousands of distinct CDR3 sequences listed, approximately 17% were seen once; the top ten hold 9.5% to 13%. Sequencing used PBMCs from blood, obtained around 5 days after vaccination. The receptor set was obtained from a man between 50 and 59 years old who received an inactivated influenza vaccine.

This clonotype was seen more than once but under ten times. The V call is TRBV7-9, the J call TRBJ2-7; D not certain. V was pared by 1 base and J by 1 base, with 8 bases between. Germline values: CDR1 SEHNR, CDR2 FQNEAQ (reference sequence). This CDR3 comprises 14 residues. For the CDR3, the DNA is TGTGCCAGCAGCTTAGTGGTGAGATCCTACGAGCAGTACTTC. This gives the protein CASSLVVRSYEQYF.

Of note for this clonotype: Sequence at one end of the junction differs from germline and may be a read error. The chain combines TRBV5-1 with TRBJ2-2; weak D call: TRBD2 (5 bases). The CDR3 covers 15 residues. CDR1 is SGHRS and CDR2 is YFSETQ in the germline V gene. The CDR3 sequence is CASSLSSTGTGELLF. The CDR3, as DNA: TGCGCCAGCAGCTTGTCAAGCACGGGCACCGGGGAGCTGCTTTTT. Together with reference TRBV5-1 and TRBJ2-2, the CDR3 gives the full variable domain: KAGVTQTPRYLIKTRGQQVTLSCSPISGHRSVSWYQQTPGQGLQFLFEYFSETQRNKGNFPGRFSGRQFSNSRSEMNVSTLELGDSALYLCASSLSSTGTGELLFGEGSRLTVL.

This clonotype was seen a handful of times. This chain joins TRBV7-9 and TRBJ2-5; D is unclear. V was pared by 7 bases and J by 5 bases, with 17 bases between. The CDR3 is 14 amino acids. Germline lookup yields CDR1 SEHNR and CDR2 FQNEAQ (reference sequence). The CDR3 bases are TGTGCCAGCAACGAGGAAGGAACAATGGAGACCCAGTACTTC. Protein sequence: CASNEEGTMETQYF.

This clonotype was observed a few times. The genes are TRBV5-1 and TRBJ2-5; 12 bases match TRBD2. This CDR3 is 14 amino acids long. Germline values: CDR1 SGHRS, CDR2 YFSETQ. V lost 3 bases, J lost 3 bases, and 0 bases stayed unmatched. CDR3 sequence: CASSSSGGEETQYF. CDR3 nucleotides: TGCGCCAGCAGCTCTAGCGGGGGGGAAGAGACCCAGTACTTC.

The J gene is TRBJ2-5, the V gene TRBV7-2; 7 bases are a match to TRBD1. J gave up 7 bases and V 4 bases, and 6 bases lay outside the gene matches. Germline V gives CDR1 SGHTA, CDR2 FQGNSA. The CDR3 runs 13 residues. The CDR3 protein is CASSYTGAGTQYF. In nucleotides, the CDR3 is TGTGCCAGCAGCTACACAGGGGCGGGGACCCAGTACTTC.

This clonotype was observed a handful of times. CDR3: CSATRNTGELFF. The CDR3, as DNA: TGCAGTGCTACTCGGAACACCGGGGAGCTGTTTTTT. The chain carries TRBV20-1 and TRBJ2-2; D ambiguous. The germline CDR1 and CDR2 sequences are DFQATT and SNEGSKA (reference sequence). V lost 4 bases and J lost 1, with 4 bases in between. This CDR3 is 12 amino acids long.

This clonotype was counted between two and nine times. J is TRBJ1-1 and V is TRBV10-3, with D tentatively TRBD1 (6 bases). The germline V gene encodes CDR1 ENHRY and CDR2 SYGVKD. The CDR3 is 14 residues long. Between the trimmed V and J ends, which lost 2 bases and 6 bases, there was a span of 13 bases. DNA for the CDR3: TGTGCCATCAGTGAGGTGGAGGGACATTCTGAAGCTTTCTTT. The encoded protein is CAISEVEGHSEAFF.

This clonotype was seen only a few times. The V call is TRBV20-1, the J call TRBJ2-3, with TRBD2 matching 7 bases. CDR3 length: 14 amino acids. The trim removed 4 bases at V and 2 bases at J, leaving 6 bases unmatched. Germline lookup yields CDR1 DFQATT and CDR2 SNEGSKA (reference sequence). The CDR3 reads CSATERGHTDTQYF. The CDR3 DNA follows: TGCAGTGCTACCGAGCGGGGTCACACAGATACGCAGTATTTT.

The V gene is TRBV9, the J gene TRBJ2-1; a weak D match, TRBD2 (6 bases). Germline V gene sequence: CDR1 SGDLS, CDR2 YYNGEE. This CDR3 spans 13 amino acids. Trimming took 0 bases from V and 8 from J, leaving 9 bases between them. CDR3 residues: CASSVASADEQFF. The CDR3 nucleotides are TGTGCCAGCAGCGTAGCTAGCGCGGATGAGCAGTTCTTC.

The chain joins TRBV5-6 to TRBJ2-4, with D perhaps TRBD2 (6 bases). Germline CDR1 SGHDT, CDR2 YYEEEE. V was clipped by 2 bases and J by 0 bases, with 9 bases between them. The CDR3 runs 15 residues. CDR3: CASSFRGLAKNIQYF. Written as DNA, the CDR3 is TGTGCCAGCAGCTTCCGGGGGTTAGCCAAAAACATTCAGTACTTC.

The table lists this clonotype with a few counts. The chain recombines TRBV20-1 with TRBJ2-7; 9 bases align to TRBD2. Germline V gives CDR1 DFQATT, CDR2 SNEGSKA (reference sequence). The CDR3 runs to 14 residues. The junction had 5 bases not matched to a gene; V was cut back by 2 bases and J by 3 bases. CDR3 residues: CSARRAGGSYEQYF. The CDR3 DNA is TGCAGTGCTAGAAGGGCGGGAGGGAGCTACGAGCAGTACTTC.

V and J are TRBV5-1 and TRBJ1-1; D is unclear. The V and J ends lost 2 bases and 1 base respectively, with 15 bases between them. The CDR3 consists of 16 residues. Germline loops: CDR1 SGHRS, CDR2 YFSETQ. The CDR3 loop is CASSLKIRTRNTEAFF. CDR3 sequence (DNA): TGCGCCAGCAGCTTAAAAATCCGGACCAGGAACACTGAAGCTTTCTTT.

The gene calls are TRBV20-1 and TRBJ2-3; 7 bases match TRBD1. Germline loops: CDR1 DFQATT, CDR2 SNEGSKA (reference sequence). Trimming removed 7 bases from V and 6 bases from J; junction bases left unmatched: 7. CDR3 length: 12 residues. The CDR3 sequence: CSVITQGDTQYF. The CDR3 DNA follows: TGCAGTGTTATAACACAGGGGGATACGCAGTATTTT.

The V and J genes are TRBV5-1 and TRBJ2-2; 7 nucleotides agree with TRBD1. The germline V gene encodes CDR1 SGHRS and CDR2 YFSETQ. V shed 2 bases, J shed 0 bases, and the junction held 4 bases outside the gene matches. The CDR3 runs to 16 residues. The CDR3 coding sequence is TGCGCCAGCAGCTTCTCAGGGGGTACGAACACCGGGGAGCTGTTTTTT. Its protein is CASSFSGGTNTGELFF.

This clonotype has at least ten counts. The chain carries TRBV6-2 or TRBV6-3 and TRBJ2-1; a weak D match, TRBD2 (6 bases). V lost 0 bases to trimming and J lost 9 bases, with 15 bases between them. CDR3 length: 15 amino acids. Germline CDR1 MNHEY, CDR2 SVGEGT. CDR3 bases: TGTGCCAGCAGTTACTCAGGATCTGGCGGGATTGAGCAGTTCTTC. It encodes CASSYSGSGGIEQFF.

The gene calls are TRBV5-1 and TRBJ2-7; 10 positions match TRBD1. Trimming removed 4 bases from V and 3 bases from J; junction bases left unmatched: 13. This CDR3 contains 17 residues. Germline CDR1 reads SGHRS; CDR2 reads YFSETQ. This CDR3 is CASSRDRGFGADYEQYF. The CDR3 coding sequence is TGCGCCAGCAGCAGGGACAGGGGCTTCGGCGCGGACTACGAGCAGTACTTC.

The chain combines TRBV6-2 or TRBV6-3 with TRBJ1-5; D is uncertain. The CDR3 totals 12 residues. Germline CDR1 reads MNHEY; CDR2 reads SVGEGT. V gave up 0 bases and J gave up 11 bases, with 8 bases separating them. CDR3 region: CASSYSPTAQHF. Written as DNA, the CDR3 is TGTGCCAGCAGTTACTCACCCACTGCCCAGCATTTT.

The chain links TRBV20-1 to TRBJ1-2; D not resolved. The V end lost 4 bases, the J end lost 4 bases, and 7 bases lay between the germline ends. In germline, CDR1 is DFQATT, CDR2 SNEGSKA (reference sequence). This CDR3 comprises 11 residues. The CDR3 bases are TGCAGTGCTAACGGGGTCTATGGCTACACCTTC. It translates to CSANGVYGYTF.

The chain couples TRBV6-1 to TRBJ1-5; TRBD1 agrees at 7 bases. V dropped 6 bases and J dropped 3; count of bases not matched to a gene: 5. The CDR3 length is 14 residues. Germline loops: CDR1 MNHNS, CDR2 SASEGT. DNA for the CDR3: TGTGCCAGCAGACGGACAGGCCTCAATCAGCCCCAGCATTTT. It is translated as CASRRTGLNQPQHF.

A few counts support this clonotype. The V call is TRBV10-3, the J call TRBJ1-1, with no clear D. V lost 3 bases and J 4 bases, leaving 9 bases between the germline ends. CDR3 size: 13 residues. Looked up from germline, CDR1 is ENHRY and CDR2 is SYGVKD. CDR3 sequence: CAISEEGGTEAFF. CDR3 sequence (DNA): TGTGCCATCAGTGAAGAGGGAGGCACTGAAGCTTTCTTT.